The entry that follows covers one T cell receptor (beta chain) sequence. This clonotype was recorded a few times. Its antigen remains unidentified. No much larger clone exists at a distance of one base, and base qualities are not known. Trimming takes 0 bases off V and 2 bases off J; junction bases not matched to a gene: 4. From the germline V gene, CDR1 is MGHRA and CDR2 is YSYEKL. The CDR3 starts with the cysteine, ends with the phenylalanine, and has 17 residues. Left in the record is the CDR3 DNA by itself, 51 bases read in frame from the first base. The listed sequencing device is Illumina HiSeq 2500. TCR beta libraries were prepared by quantitative 5'-RACE with molecular barcodes. The original pipeline was this. To identify disease-linked TCR variants, a new computational method was used, one built on a probabilistic model of VDJ rearrangement. TCRdb took the public reads, trimmed them with fastp at Q25, ran MiXCR for clone calling and kept in-frame beta chains. Here each entry gathers all rows of one CDR3 protein and keeps the most common genes and DNA. TCRdb's processing, not the study's, gives the V and J calls here. The sample table holds about 540,000 distinct CDR3 sequences, of which roughly 13% were seen once. The ten largest clones add up to around 6.8% of the sample.

This record belongs to a study of CD8 T cells in ankylosing spondylitis (dated by TCRdb to about 2017). General notes on the study: The study set out to find disease-linked TCR variants by profiling T cell receptor beta repertoires in ankylosing spondylitis patients and healthy donors. The full study cohort comprised around 23 ankylosing spondylitis patients and 85 to 120 healthy donors. Peripheral blood samples were taken, and synovial fluid was additionally collected from ankylosing spondylitis patients.

The research as a whole found: A TCR beta motif made up of several highly homologous amino acid variants appeared to be characteristic of blood from ankylosing spondylitis patients. Some of the motif variants had been reported before in the synovial fluid and blood of reactive arthritis patients, a finding that suggests common disease-initiation mechanisms. According to the report, matched synovial fluid samples from ankylosing spondylitis patients were significantly enriched for the disease-linked clones. The disease-linked clones had a CD8+ phenotype and were found at relatively low frequencies in peripheral blood.

The receptor was isolated from a male donor with ankylosing spondylitis. Sequenced material: blood, either unsorted or a sorted T cell fraction (not recorded which). The V gene is TRBV4-1 and the J gene is TRBJ2-3; the central 11 bases match TRBD2. The nucleotide sequence is TGCGCCAGCAGCCAAGATAAGACTAGCGGGGACACAGATACGCAGTATTTT. Its translation is CASSQDKTSGDTDTQYF.